This record concerns one TCR beta chain sequence. The data are from a study of technical replicates of blood from a few donors. Sequencing was performed with immunoSEQ multiplex PCR; in TCRdb, only in-frame clones are kept and a portion is missing. The sample shows around 63,000 clones, 98% of them seen only once. The germline V and J ends were trimmed by 4 bases and 1 base, with 17 bases remaining between them. Germline lookup yields CDR1 MNHEY and CDR2 SVGAGI. There are 16 residues in the CDR3. Sequenced material: T cells isolated from PBMCs. The sequence was obtained from a human donor in good health. V and J are TRBV6-5 and TRBJ2-7; D uncertain. Here the CDR3 DNA reads TGTGCCAGCAGTTTAGCCCCGTCGACCGAATCCTACGAGCAGTACTTC. It encodes CASSLAPSTESYEQYF.